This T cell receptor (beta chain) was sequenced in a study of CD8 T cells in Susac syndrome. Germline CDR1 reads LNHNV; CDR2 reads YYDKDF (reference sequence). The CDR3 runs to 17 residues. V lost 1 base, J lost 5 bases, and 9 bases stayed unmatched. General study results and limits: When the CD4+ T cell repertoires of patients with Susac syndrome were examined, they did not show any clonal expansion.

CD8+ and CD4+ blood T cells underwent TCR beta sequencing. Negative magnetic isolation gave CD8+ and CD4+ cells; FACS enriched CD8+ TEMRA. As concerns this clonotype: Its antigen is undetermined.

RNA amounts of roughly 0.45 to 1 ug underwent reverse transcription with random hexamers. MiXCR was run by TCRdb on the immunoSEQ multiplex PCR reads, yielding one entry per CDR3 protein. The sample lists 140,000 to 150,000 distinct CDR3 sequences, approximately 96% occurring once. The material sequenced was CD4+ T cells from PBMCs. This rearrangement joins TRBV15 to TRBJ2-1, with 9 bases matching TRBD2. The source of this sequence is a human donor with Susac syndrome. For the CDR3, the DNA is TGTGCCACCAGCAGAGGGAGAGGGCTAGCGGGGCACAATGAGCAGTTCTTC. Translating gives CATSRGRGLAGHNEQFF.